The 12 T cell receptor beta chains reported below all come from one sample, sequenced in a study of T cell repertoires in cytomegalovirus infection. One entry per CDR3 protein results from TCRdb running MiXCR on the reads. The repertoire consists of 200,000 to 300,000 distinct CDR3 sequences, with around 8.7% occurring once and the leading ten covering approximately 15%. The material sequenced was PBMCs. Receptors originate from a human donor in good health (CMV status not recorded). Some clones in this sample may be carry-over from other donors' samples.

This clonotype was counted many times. CDR3 nucleotide sequence: TGTGCCAGCAGCTTAGTGGGGGGCGCGATTGGTGGAACGAACACCGGGGAGCTGTTTTTT. This sequence encodes CASSLVGGAIGGTNTGELFF. V is TRBV7-6 and J is TRBJ2-2; the D call may be TRBD1 or TRBD2 (6 bases each). The CDR3 is 20 residues long. Trimming removed 1 base from V and 0 bases from J, with 21 bases in between. Germline CDR1 reads SGHVS; CDR2 reads FNYEAQ.

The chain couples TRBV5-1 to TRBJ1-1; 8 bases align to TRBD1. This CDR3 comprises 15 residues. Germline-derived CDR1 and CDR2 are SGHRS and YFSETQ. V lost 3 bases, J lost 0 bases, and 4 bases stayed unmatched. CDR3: CASSSSTGVNTEAFF. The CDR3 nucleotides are TGCGCCAGCAGCTCCTCGACAGGGGTGAACACTGAAGCTTTCTTT. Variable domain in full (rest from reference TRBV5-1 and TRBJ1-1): KAGVTQTPRYLIKTRGQQVTLSCSPISGHRSVSWYQQTPGQGLQFLFEYFSETQRNKGNFPGRFSGRQFSNSRSEMNVSTLELGDSALYLCASSSSTGVNTEAFFGQGTRLTVV.

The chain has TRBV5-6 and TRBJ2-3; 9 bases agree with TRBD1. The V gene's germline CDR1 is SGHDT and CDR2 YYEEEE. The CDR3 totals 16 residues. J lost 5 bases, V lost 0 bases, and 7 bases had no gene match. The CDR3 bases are TGTGCCAGCAGCTTGGGGACAGGGGCCCGAGGAGATACGCAGTATTTT. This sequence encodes CASSLGTGARGDTQYF. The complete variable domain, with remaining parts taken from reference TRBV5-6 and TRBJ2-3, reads DAGVTQSPTHLIKTRGQQVTLRCSPKSGHDTVSWYQQALGQGPQFIFQYYEEEERQRGNFPDRFSGHQFPNYSSELNVNALLLGDSALYLCASSLGTGARGDTQYFGPGTRLTVL.

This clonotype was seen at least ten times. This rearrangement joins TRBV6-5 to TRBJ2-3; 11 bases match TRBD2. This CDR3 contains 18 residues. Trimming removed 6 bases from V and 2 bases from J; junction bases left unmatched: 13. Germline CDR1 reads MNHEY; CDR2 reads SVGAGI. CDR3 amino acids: CASSRGLAGGLTTDTQYF. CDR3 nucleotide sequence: TGTGCCAGCAGCAGGGGTCTAGCGGGAGGATTAACCACAGATACGCAGTATTTT.

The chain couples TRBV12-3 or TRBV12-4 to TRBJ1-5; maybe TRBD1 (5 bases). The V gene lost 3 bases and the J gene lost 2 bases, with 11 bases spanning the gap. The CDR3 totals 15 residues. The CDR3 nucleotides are TGTGCCAGCAGTTTCCGGCAAGGGGGCAATCAGCCCCAGCATTTT. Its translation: CASSFRQGGNQPQHF.

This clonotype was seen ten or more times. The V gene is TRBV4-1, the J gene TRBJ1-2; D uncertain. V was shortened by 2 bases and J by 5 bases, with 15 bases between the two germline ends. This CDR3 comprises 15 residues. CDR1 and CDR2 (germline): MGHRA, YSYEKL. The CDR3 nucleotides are TGCGCCAGCAGCCAAAACGAGGACCCATTTTATGGCTACACCTTC. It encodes CASSQNEDPFYGYTF.

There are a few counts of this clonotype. This chain's CDR3 is CASSPKGRVYEQYF. The CDR3 region has the DNA TGTGCCAGCAGCCCAAAGGGACGGGTCTACGAGCAGTACTTC. J is TRBJ2-7 and V is TRBV28; D is perhaps TRBD1 or TRBD2 (5 bases each). V lost 6 bases, J lost 3 bases, and 15 bases lay in between. Germline assignment: CDR1 MDHEN and CDR2 SYDVKM. The CDR3 consists of 14 residues.

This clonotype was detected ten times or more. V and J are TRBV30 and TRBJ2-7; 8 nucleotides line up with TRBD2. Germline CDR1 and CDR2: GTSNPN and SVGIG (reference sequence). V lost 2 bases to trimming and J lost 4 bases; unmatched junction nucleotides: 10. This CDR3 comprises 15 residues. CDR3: CAWSYRGSGAYEQYF. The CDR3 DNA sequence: TGTGCCTGGAGTTATCGTGGTAGCGGGGCATACGAGCAGTACTTC. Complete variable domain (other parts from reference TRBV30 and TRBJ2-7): SQTIHQWPATLVQPVGSPLSLECTVEGTSNPNLYWYRQAAGRGLQLLFYSVGIGQISSEVPQNLSASRPQDRQFILSSKKLLLSDSGFYLCAWSYRGSGAYEQYFGPGTRLTVT.

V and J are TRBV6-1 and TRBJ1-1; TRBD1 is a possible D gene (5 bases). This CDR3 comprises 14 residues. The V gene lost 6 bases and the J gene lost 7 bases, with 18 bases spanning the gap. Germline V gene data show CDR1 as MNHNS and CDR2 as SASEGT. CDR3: CASRPLDSYDEAFF. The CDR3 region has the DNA TGTGCCAGCAGGCCACTAGACAGCTATGATGAAGCTTTCTTT.

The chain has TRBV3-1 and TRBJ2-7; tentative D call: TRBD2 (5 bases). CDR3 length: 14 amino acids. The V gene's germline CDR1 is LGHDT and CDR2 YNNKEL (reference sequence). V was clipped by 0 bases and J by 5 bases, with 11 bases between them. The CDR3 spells CASSQDSFGDEQYF. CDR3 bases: TGTGCCAGCAGCCAAGATTCATTCGGGGACGAGCAGTACTTC.

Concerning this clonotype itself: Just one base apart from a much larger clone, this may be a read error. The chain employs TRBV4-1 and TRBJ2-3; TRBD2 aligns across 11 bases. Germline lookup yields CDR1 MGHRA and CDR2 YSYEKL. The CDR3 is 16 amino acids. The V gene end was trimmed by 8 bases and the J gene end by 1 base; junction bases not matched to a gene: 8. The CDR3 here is CASGLSTSGGTDTQYF. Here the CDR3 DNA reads TGCGCCAGCGGCCTGTCGACTAGCGGGGGCACAGATACGCAGTATTTT.

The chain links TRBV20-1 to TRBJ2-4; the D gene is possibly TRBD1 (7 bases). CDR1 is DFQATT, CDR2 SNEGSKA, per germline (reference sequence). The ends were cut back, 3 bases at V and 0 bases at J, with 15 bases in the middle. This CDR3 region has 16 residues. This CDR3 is CSARRIQGGAKNIQYF. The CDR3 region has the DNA TGCAGTGCTAGGAGGATTCAGGGGGGAGCCAAAAACATTCAGTACTTC.